One sample yielded the 29 T cell receptor beta chains listed below, sequenced in a study of T cell repertoires in ileal Crohn's disease. Time point given: inflamed ileum from the surgical specimen. Data came from immunoSEQ multiplex PCR; TCRdb stores just in-frame clones and leaves some out. The table shows roughly 10,000 clones, with 80% to 90% occurring only once. The sequencing sample was made of ileal tissue. The receptors shown here come from an adult with Crohn's disease.

This clone was detected only once. The chain couples TRBV5-1 to TRBJ1-5; D gene uncertain. The germline CDR1 and CDR2 sequences are SGHRS and YFSETQ. The CDR3 is 14 residues long. The V gene lost 1 base and the J gene lost 2 bases, with 7 bases spanning the gap. The CDR3 bases are TGCGCCAGCAGCTTGTTCGGAGGCAATCAGCCCCAGCATTTT. Translating gives CASSLFGGNQPQHF.

The rearrangement uses TRBV7-9 and TRBJ2-1; the D is unclear. V dropped 5 bases and J dropped 0 bases, with 11 bases sitting between them. CDR3 size: 15 residues. The V gene's germline CDR1 is SEHNR and CDR2 FQNEAQ (reference sequence). DNA of the CDR3: TGTGCCAGCAGCCGATATGTAAGCTCCTACAATGAGCAGTTCTTC. It encodes CASSRYVSSYNEQFF.

V usage is TRBV28 and J usage is TRBJ2-1; D may be TRBD1 (6 bases). The CDR3 sequence is 15 residues long. V lost 9 bases to trimming and J lost 8 bases, with 23 bases between them. Per germline, CDR1 MDHEN and CDR2 SYDVKM. In DNA, the CDR3 is TGTGCCAGTGTCCCCCGGGCGGACAGAAAGGATGAGCAGTTCTTC. It is translated as CASVPRADRKDEQFF.

This clone was recorded a few times. The chain carries TRBV13 and TRBJ2-6; D unresolved. The CDR3 loop spans 17 amino acids. Per germline, CDR1 PRHDT and CDR2 FYEKMQ (reference sequence). V was shortened by 0 bases and J by 0 bases, with 9 bases between the two germline ends. The CDR3 sequence: CASSLGLSSSGANVLTF. The CDR3 nucleotides read TGTGCCAGCAGCTTAGGCCTAAGCAGCTCTGGGGCCAACGTCCTGACTTTC. Combining the CDR3 with reference TRBV13 and TRBJ2-6 gives the whole variable domain AAGVIQSPRHLIKEKRETATLKCYPIPRHDTVYWYQQGPGQDPQFLISFYEKMQSDKGSIPDRFSAQQFSDYHSELNMSSLELGDSALYFCASSLGLSSSGANVLTFGAGSRLTVL.

V and J are TRBV6-1 and TRBJ2-1; TRBD1 matches at 7 bases. From germline, CDR1 is MNHNS and CDR2 SASEGT. The CDR3 sequence is 13 residues long. V lost 6 bases, J lost 5 bases, and 4 bases stayed unmatched. CDR3 loop: CASRPTGNNEQFF. DNA of the CDR3: TGTGCCAGCAGACCGACAGGGAACAATGAGCAGTTCTTC.

V is TRBV5-4 and J is TRBJ1-6; D not resolved. Deletions cut 4 bases from V and 9 bases from J, with 14 bases between. The V gene's germline CDR1 is SGHNT and CDR2 YYREEE (reference sequence). This CDR3 is built from 14 residues. In nucleotides, the CDR3 is TGTGCCAGCAGCGTAGAACGGCAAGGTTCACCCCTCCACTTT. This translates into CASSVERQGSPLHF.

The chain is built from TRBV28 and TRBJ1-2; D perhaps matches TRBD1 (5 bases). This CDR3 region has 13 residues. Germline V CDR1 and CDR2: MDHEN, SYDVKM. The V and J ends lost 2 bases and 7 bases respectively, with 11 bases between them. Here the CDR3 reads CASSLELRGGYTF. The CDR3 DNA sequence: TGTGCCAGCAGTTTAGAGCTAAGGGGTGGCTACACCTTC.

The rearrangement joins TRBV18 to TRBJ2-5, with D maybe TRBD1 (5 bases). Per germline, CDR1 KGHSH and CDR2 LQKENI. Trimming removed 6 bases at V and 4 bases at J, with 12 bases between. This CDR3 has 13 residues. The CDR3 region has the DNA TGTGCCAGCTCGTCAGGGTTGAGAGAGACCCAGTACTTC. This translates into CASSSGLRETQYF.

The genes are TRBV11-3 and TRBJ2-7; D may be TRBD1 or TRBD2 (5 bases each). Trimming stripped 5 bases from V and 9 bases from J, with 17 bases between. Germline V gene data show CDR1 as SGHNT and CDR2 as YENEEA. The CDR3 is 13 residues long. The chain's CDR3 is CASSPVRDAAQYF. DNA of the CDR3: TGTGCCAGCAGCCCGGTTCGGGACGCCGCGCAGTACTTC.

This clone ranks as medium-sized. DNA of the CDR3: TGTGCCAGCAGCGTAGATGCAGGGCAGGGGGCTGGAGGCTACACCTTC. It is translated as CASSVDAGQGAGGYTF. The chain uses TRBV9 and TRBJ1-2; the match to TRBD1 covers 8 bases. J lost 8 bases, V lost 0 bases, and 12 bases had no gene match. The CDR3 runs 16 residues. Germline V gene lookup returns CDR1 SGDLS and CDR2 YYNGEE.

V is TRBV7-6 and J is TRBJ1-2, with a weak D call TRBD1 (6 bases). Germline lookup yields CDR1 SGHVS and CDR2 FNYEAQ. The V end was cut by 1 base, the J end by 8 bases, with 14 bases between. The CDR3 length is 14 residues. CDR3 nucleotide sequence: TGTGCCAGCAGCTTAGACCCGACAGGACAGGGCTACACCTTC. This encodes CASSLDPTGQGYTF.

This clone was observed once. The V call is TRBV7-8, the J call TRBJ1-3; D remains unclear. The CDR3 runs to 13 residues. The V end lost 5 bases, the J end lost 0 bases, and 5 bases lay between the germline ends. Germline CDR1 reads SGHVS; CDR2 reads FQNEAQ. CDR3 sequence (DNA): TGTGCCAGCAGCCGGAGCTCTGGAAACACCATATATTTT. Its translation: CASSRSSGNTIYF.

The V and J genes are TRBV4-1 and TRBJ2-7, with TRBD1 matching 9 bases. In germline, CDR1 is MGHRA, CDR2 YSYEKL. V was pared by 1 base and J by 7 bases, with 5 bases of the junction left unmatched. The CDR3 totals 14 residues. CDR3 DNA sequence: TGCGCCAGCAGCCAAGTGGGGACAGGGCGTGAGCAGTACGTC. Protein: CASSQVGTGREQYV.

This chain uses TRBV21-1 with TRBJ2-7; TRBD1, the D gene given by the table, was not confirmed from the DNA. TRBV21-1 is a documented pseudogene. The CDR3 has 19 residues. CDR3: CASSPPSLPRQGAVYEQYV. In nucleotides, the CDR3 is TGTGCCAGCAGCCCACCGAGCCTCCCCCGACAGGGGGCCGTCTACGAGCAGTACGTC.

In this sample, this clone turned up once. The rearrangement links TRBV7-3 to TRBJ2-7; D is ambiguous. Trimming removed 5 bases at V and 5 bases at J, with 13 bases between. Germline V gene lookup returns CDR1 SGHTA and CDR2 FQGTGA. This CDR3 contains 13 residues. In DNA form, the CDR3 reads TGTGCCAGCAGCCGATTTGAAGGCCACGAGCAGTACGTC. Its protein is CASSRFEGHEQYV.

This chain uses TRBV5-1 with TRBJ2-1; 9 positions match TRBD2. Germline loops: CDR1 SGHRS, CDR2 YFSETQ. V lost 5 bases to trimming and J lost 2 bases; unmatched junction nucleotides: 5. The CDR3 is made up of 15 amino acids. CDR3 sequence: CASRQLAGAYNEQFF. The CDR3 nucleotides read TGCGCCAGCAGACAATTAGCGGGAGCCTACAATGAGCAGTTCTTC.

The V and J genes are TRBV11-1 and TRBJ2-1, with 11 bases fitting TRBD2. V dropped 6 bases and J dropped 6; count of bases not matched to a gene: 10. The CDR3 contains 16 residues. Per the germline V gene, CDR1 is SGHAT and CDR2 is FQDESV (reference sequence). The DNA of the CDR3 is TGTGCCAGCAGAGCGCCGGGACTAGCGGTTCTCAATGAGCAGTTCTTC. Amino acid sequence: CASRAPGLAVLNEQFF.

J is TRBJ1-1 and V is TRBV5-4; 7 positions agree with TRBD1. V lost 4 bases, J lost 0 bases, and 3 bases stayed unmatched. CDR1 is SGHNT and CDR2 is YYREEE in the germline V gene (reference sequence). The CDR3 contains 14 residues. The CDR3, as DNA: TGTGCCAGCAGCCAGGGACAGATGAACACTGAAGCTTTCTTT. Its translation: CASSQGQMNTEAFF.

This chain joins TRBV9 and TRBJ2-3, with D possibly TRBD2 on 6 matching bases. The V end was cut by 2 bases, the J end by 2 bases, with 9 bases between. This CDR3 is built from 14 residues. CDR1 and CDR2 from the germline V gene are SGDLS and YYNGEE. The CDR3 sequence: CASSVQGLTDTQYF. DNA for the CDR3: TGTGCCAGCAGCGTGCAGGGACTCACAGATACGCAGTATTTT.

The chain couples TRBV5-1 to TRBJ2-2, with D maybe TRBD1 (5 bases). In germline, CDR1 is SGHRS, CDR2 YFSETQ. This CDR3 is built from 15 residues. V lost 3 bases and J 3 bases, leaving 12 bases between the germline ends. CDR3 region: CASSSQGSDTGELFF. The CDR3 DNA reads as TGCGCCAGCAGCTCCCAGGGTTCTGACACCGGGGAGCTGTTTTTT.

The chain recombines TRBV5-1 with TRBJ2-3; 8 bases align to TRBD1. The CDR3 runs 16 residues. Germline lookup yields CDR1 SGHRS and CDR2 YFSETQ. Germline trimming cut 4 bases from V and 6 bases from J; bases unmatched to any gene: 13. The CDR3 DNA reads TGCGCCAGCAGCCGCCGGACAGGGCCGGCCCGGGATACGCAGTATTTT. Its translation: CASSRRTGPARDTQYF.

The V gene is TRBV9, the J gene TRBJ2-4; 11 bases match TRBD2. The CDR3 runs 15 residues. Germline lookup yields CDR1 SGDLS and CDR2 YYNGEE. After removal of 3 bases from V and 7 bases from J, the junction contained 6 bases not matched to a gene. DNA of the CDR3: TGTGCCAGCAGCGCCATAGCGGGAGGGAAGAACATTCAGTACTTC. It codes for CASSAIAGGKNIQYF.

The chain combines TRBV29-1 with TRBJ2-7, with D unclear. Germline-derived CDR1 and CDR2 are SQVTM and ANQGSEA. Trimming left V 4 bases short and J 0 bases short, with 13 bases between. There are 14 residues in the CDR3. In DNA form, the CDR3 reads TGCAGCGTTGCTGGGTTGAGAGACTCCTACGAGCAGTACTTC. Translated, it gives CSVAGLRDSYEQYF.

This clone came up once. The chain joins TRBV11-3 to TRBJ1-1, with 9 bases matching TRBD1. Germline lookup yields CDR1 SGHNT and CDR2 YENEEA. V dropped 4 bases and J dropped 3; count of bases not matched to a gene: 3. The CDR3 runs to 14 residues. The CDR3 loop reads CASSYRGRDTEAFF. The CDR3 DNA sequence: TGTGCCAGCAGCTACAGGGGGCGCGACACTGAAGCTTTCTTT. Based on the CDR3 plus reference TRBV11-3 and TRBJ1-1, the full variable domain is EAGVVQSPRYKIIEKKQPVAFWCNPISGHNTLYWYLQNLGQGPELLIRYENEEAVDDSQLPKDRFSAERLKGVDSTLKIQPAELGDSAVYLCASSYRGRDTEAFFGQGTRLTVV.

The V and J genes are TRBV6-5 and TRBJ1-2; TRBD1 matches at 7 bases. J lost 7 bases, V lost 6 bases, and 8 bases had no gene match. Germline V CDR1 and CDR2: MNHEY, SVGAGI. The CDR3 length is 13 residues. Here the CDR3 DNA reads TGTGCCAGCAGCCTGGACAGGTCTCTTGGCTACACCTTC. It encodes CASSLDRSLGYTF.

The chain recombines TRBV2 with TRBJ1-5; no clear D gene. Trimming removed 2 bases from V and 4 bases from J, with 18 bases in between. The V gene's germline CDR1 is SNHLY and CDR2 FYNNEI. The CDR3 has 17 amino acids. Here the CDR3 reads CASSERRQVLNNQPQHF. The CDR3 bases are TGTGCCAGCAGTGAAAGGAGGCAGGTCCTCAATAATCAGCCCCAGCATTTT.

The V gene is TRBV7-2, the J gene TRBJ2-6; D remains ambiguous. The germline V gene encodes CDR1 SGHTA and CDR2 FQGNSA. The length of the CDR3 is 15 residues. Trimming stripped 2 bases from V and 0 bases from J, with 5 bases between. CDR3 sequence (DNA): TGTGCCAGCAGCTTAAGGAGCTCTGGGGCCAACGTCCTGACTTTC. It codes for CASSLRSSGANVLTF.

The chain joins TRBV27 to TRBJ2-7, with a weak D call TRBD1 (6 bases). CDR1 MNHEY and CDR2 SMNVEV come from the germline V gene (reference sequence). This CDR3 spans 15 amino acids. V lost 0 bases to trimming and J lost 2 bases, with 11 bases between them. The chain's CDR3 is CASSLSRGDTYEQYV. CDR3 bases: TGTGCCAGCAGTTTATCCAGGGGTGACACCTACGAGCAGTACGTC.

The chain carries TRBV11-2 and TRBJ2-3, with a possible D match to TRBD2 (6 bases). Trimming took off 5 bases at V and 1 base at J, with 16 bases between the two ends. The V gene's germline CDR1 is SGHAT and CDR2 FQNNGV. This CDR3 comprises 16 residues. CDR3 coding DNA: TGTGCCAGCAGCCCATTGGAGCGGGTACGCACAGATACGCAGTATTTT. This encodes CASSPLERVRTDTQYF.